This T cell receptor beta chain was identified in a study of technical replicates of blood from four donors. This clone was seen just once. This CDR3 comprises 16 residues. V dropped 3 bases and J dropped 4; count of bases not matched to a gene: 5. Germline-derived CDR1 and CDR2 are ENHRY and SYGVKD. This table comes from immunoSEQ multiplex PCR, and its TCRdb copy is limited to in-frame clones, with some not included. The data show tens of thousands of clones, about 89% seen once. The rearrangement joins TRBV10-3 to TRBJ2-1; 11 positions agree with TRBD2. Sequencing was carried out using T cells isolated from PBMCs. The receptor comes from a human donor in good health. CDR3 protein: CAISDFGTSGYNEQFF. The DNA of the CDR3 is TGTGCCATCAGTGATTTCGGGACTAGCGGTTACAATGAGCAGTTCTTC.